This TCR beta chain was documented in a study of blood T cell repertoires in COVID-19. This CDR3 spans 15 amino acids. Losses at the gene ends were 1 base for V and 0 bases for J; bases not matched to a gene: 2. Germline V CDR1 and CDR2: SEHNR, FQNEAQ (reference sequence). Sequencing used immunoSEQ multiplex PCR; TCRdb keeps in-frame clones, though not all of them. In the table there are 95,000 or so clones, approximately 81% of which are singletons. The source of this sequence is an elderly man with active or convalescent COVID-19. The material sequenced was peripheral blood. This chain connects TRBV7-9 to TRBJ2-7; 8 bases match TRBD1. This chain's CDR3 is CASSLGGTGSYEQYF. Written as DNA, the CDR3 is TGTGCCAGCAGCTTAGGTGGGACAGGCTCCTACGAGCAGTACTTC.